This record looks at one T cell receptor (beta chain) sequence and its context. The antigen is unknown. Primers included in the PCR were 60 Vbeta and 13 Jbeta primers. Produced via immunoSEQ multiplex PCR; TCRdb's table is partial and in-frame only. Of about 220,000 clones in the sample, more than 65% were seen once. The sample originates from a study of cytomegalovirus exposure and HLA in healthy donors. Study observations and caveats: Some highly shared sequence variants likely arose as a pipeline artifact. Researchers reported that a few CMV-associated chains were confirmed in vitro as CMV antigen-specific. The study reported that TCR beta sequences accurately predicted HLA-A and HLA-B alleles in most subjects.

The ends lost 5 bases at V and 8 bases at J; junction bases unmatched: 11. This CDR3 spans 15 amino acids. Germline values: CDR1 SEHNR, CDR2 FQNEAQ (reference sequence). What was sequenced was PBMCs. The chain links TRBV7-9 to TRBJ1-4; 7 bases match TRBD1. The sequence came from a woman in her twenties or thirties in good health and CMV-seronegative. The CDR3 DNA follows: TGTGCCAGCAGCCCTCAAGGGACAGTTGGGGAAAAACTGTTTTTT. Amino acids: CASSPQGTVGEKLFF.